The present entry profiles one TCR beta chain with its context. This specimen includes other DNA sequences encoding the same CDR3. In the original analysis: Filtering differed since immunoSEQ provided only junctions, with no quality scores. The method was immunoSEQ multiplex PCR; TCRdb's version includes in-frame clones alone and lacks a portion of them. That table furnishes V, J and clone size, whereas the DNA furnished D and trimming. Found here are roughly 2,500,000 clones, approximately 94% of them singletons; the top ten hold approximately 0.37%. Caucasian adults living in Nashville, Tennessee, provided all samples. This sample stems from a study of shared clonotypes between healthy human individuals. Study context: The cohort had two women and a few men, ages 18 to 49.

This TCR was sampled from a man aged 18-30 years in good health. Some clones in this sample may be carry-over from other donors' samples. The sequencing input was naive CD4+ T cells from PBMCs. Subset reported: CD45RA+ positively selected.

CDR3 sequence (DNA): TGTGCCAGCAGTTCCCCTTTTGGCGGGAGGGCCTACGAGCAGTACTTC. Translating it yields CASSSPFGGRAYEQYF. This chain connects TRBV28 to TRBJ2-7; TRBD2 aligns across 9 bases. With V trimmed by 4 bases and J by 2 bases, 9 bases remained unmatched. Germline CDR1 is MDHEN and CDR2 is SYDVKM. The CDR3 has 16 residues.